What follows are 19 T cell receptor beta chains derived from one specimen sequenced in a study of regulatory T cells in long-lasting Graves disease. CDR3-region Arm-PCR and iRepertoire HTBI primers produced the TCR beta libraries. TCRdb recomputed calls from the multiplex PCR reads with MiXCR, one row per CDR3 protein. The data show fewer than 450,000 distinct CDR3 sequences, 15% seen once. Time point in this sample: newly diagnosed GD, antithyroid drugs for less than 3 months. Making the TCR library involved RNA that had been extracted from PBMCs. The same data also went into a second study, on T cells in Graves' hyperthyroidism and ophthalmopathy.

Sequenced material: peripheral blood mononuclear cells (PBMCs), taken at new diagnosis, from a patient treated with antithyroid drugs. The source is a woman aged 40 to 50 with Graves disease.

Only a few counts were recorded for this clonotype. The chain links TRBV3-1 to TRBJ1-2; 8 nucleotides align to TRBD1. V lost 2 bases and J lost 3; bases outside the gene matches: 2. CDR3 size: 14 residues. Germline-derived CDR1 and CDR2 are LGHDT and YNNKEL (reference sequence). DNA for the CDR3: TGTGCCAGCAGCCAACTGGACAGGGACTATGGCTACACCTTC. Residues: CASSQLDRDYGYTF. The full variable domain, rest sourced from reference TRBV3-1 and TRBJ1-2, is DTAVSQTPKYLVTQMGNDKSIKCEQNLGHDTMYWYKQDSKKFLKIMFSYNNKELIINETVPNRFSPKSPDKAHLNLHINSLELGDSAVYFCASSQLDRDYGYTFGSGTRLTVV.

In this sample, this clonotype turned up many times. V and J are TRBV9 and TRBJ2-1, with a weak D call TRBD1 (6 bases). Trimming took 0 bases from V and 4 from J, leaving 11 bases between them. Germline assignment: CDR1 SGDLS and CDR2 YYNGEE. This CDR3 has 15 residues. The CDR3 DNA reads as TGTGCCAGCAGCGTAGGAAGGGACATATACAATGAGCAGTTCTTC. This encodes CASSVGRDIYNEQFF.

This clonotype has only a few counts. V gene TRBV19 combines with J gene TRBJ2-7; D is unresolved. This CDR3 has 14 amino acids. Per germline, CDR1 LNHDA and CDR2 SQIVND (reference sequence). Trimming cost V 3 bases and J 0 bases, with 9 bases left between them. CDR3: CASSMGDNSYEQYF. The DNA of the CDR3 is TGTGCCAGTAGTATGGGTGACAACTCCTACGAGCAGTACTTC.

The chain has TRBV10-3 and TRBJ2-5; 8 bases are a match to TRBD2. The length of the CDR3 is 14 residues. After removal of 6 bases from V and 4 bases from J, the junction contained 7 bases not matched to a gene. Germline CDR1 reads ENHRY; CDR2 reads SYGVKD. The CDR3 loop reads CAIRPGGGAETQYF. CDR3 nucleotide sequence: TGTGCCATCAGGCCCGGGGGGGGAGCAGAGACCCAGTACTTC.

J is TRBJ1-1 and V is TRBV11-2; D is possibly TRBD1 (5 bases). This CDR3 is built from 14 residues. Between the trimmed V and J ends, which lost 1 base and 6 bases, there was a span of 12 bases. Germline lookup yields CDR1 SGHAT and CDR2 FQNNGV. DNA for the CDR3: TGTGCCAGCAGCTTAGTGAGCAGGGAACCTGAAGCTTTCTTT. Encoded protein: CASSLVSREPEAFF.

In its sample, this clonotype was seen many times. V and J are TRBV11-3 and TRBJ2-7; maybe TRBD2 (5 bases). The V gene lost 5 bases and the J gene lost 4 bases, with 15 bases spanning the gap. The germline CDR1 and CDR2 sequences are SGHNT and YENEEA. This CDR3 has 14 residues. The CDR3 is CASSPRLAAYEQYF. The CDR3 nucleotides are TGTGCCAGCAGCCCTAGGCTAGCAGCATACGAGCAGTACTTC.

This clonotype was counted at least ten times. J is TRBJ1-1 and V is TRBV6-1, with 11 bases identical to TRBD1. Germline V gene sequence: CDR1 MNHNS, CDR2 SASEGT. J gave up 4 bases and V 7 bases, and 8 bases lay outside the gene matches. The CDR3 has 15 amino acids. CDR3 bases: TGTGCCAGCATCCACAGGGGACAGGGGGGCACTGAAGCTTTCTTT. This codes for CASIHRGQGGTEAFF.

The table lists this clonotype with a few counts. A much larger clone lies one base from this, so it may be a read error. The gene calls are TRBV24-1 and TRBJ2-7; D may correspond to TRBD1 or TRBD2 (5 bases each). The CDR3 runs 15 residues. Germline CDR1 reads KGHDR; CDR2 reads SFDVKD. The V and J ends lost 3 bases and 2 bases respectively, with 13 bases between them. The CDR3 protein is CATSDKNRGTYEQYF. The CDR3 coding sequence is TGTGCCACCAGTGATAAGAACCGGGGCACCTACGAGCAGTACTTC.

This clonotype was detected ten times or more. The chain couples TRBV27 to TRBJ1-5; D gene unclear. This CDR3 has 15 residues. Germline assignment: CDR1 MNHEY and CDR2 SMNVEV (reference sequence). V lost 2 bases and J lost 9, with 17 bases in between. The CDR3 loop is CASSLAGGQYRPQHF. DNA for the CDR3: TGTGCCAGCAGTTTAGCAGGTGGGCAGTACCGGCCCCAGCATTTT.

This clonotype has only a few counts. The V and J genes are TRBV28 and TRBJ1-1; D gene uncertain. The CDR3 loop spans 13 amino acids. The V and J ends lost 7 bases and 1 base respectively, with 10 bases between them. Germline loops: CDR1 MDHEN, CDR2 SYDVKM. This CDR3 reads CASIGRPNTEAFF. The CDR3 DNA reads as TGTGCCAGCATCGGACGGCCGAACACTGAAGCTTTCTTT.

This clonotype was seen many times. The chain combines TRBV6-2 or TRBV6-3 with TRBJ2-5; 11 bases are shared with TRBD1. Germline-derived CDR1 and CDR2 are MNHEY and SVGEGT. CDR3 size: 15 residues. Unmatched junction bases numbered 6, after V lost 4 bases and J lost 5 bases. In DNA form, the CDR3 reads TGTGCCAGCAGTTCCTGGGACAGGGGGTCGGAGACCCAGTACTTC. This translates into CASSSWDRGSETQYF.

CDR3 in amino acids: CAWSLLESIRYEQYF. Here the CDR3 DNA reads TGTGCCTGGAGTTTACTAGAGTCCATTCGCTACGAGCAGTACTTC. This chain joins TRBV30 and TRBJ2-7; tentatively, D is TRBD2 (5 bases). The V end was cut by 2 bases, the J end by 3 bases, with 17 bases between. The germline CDR1 and CDR2 sequences are GTSNPN and SVGIG (reference sequence). CDR3 length: 15 residues.

This clonotype was observed many times. The V and J genes are TRBV6-1 and TRBJ2-7, with TRBD2 matching 8 bases. Per the germline V gene, CDR1 is MNHNS and CDR2 is SASEGT. With V trimmed by 11 bases and J by 2 bases, 8 bases remained unmatched. This CDR3 region has 13 residues. The CDR3, as DNA: TGTGCCGGAGAGCGGGAGTCGACCTACGAGCAGTACTTC. Residues: CAGERESTYEQYF.

This clonotype was detected a few times. The DNA of the CDR3 is TGTGCCTTGATAGCGGGAGGGCGAACGCAGTATTTT. Translation gives CALIAGGRTQYF. The chain combines TRBV30 with TRBJ2-3, with 11 bases that match TRBD2. Losses at the gene ends were 7 bases for V and 9 bases for J; bases not matched to a gene: 6. Germline assignment: CDR1 GTSNPN and CDR2 SVGIG (reference sequence). The length of the CDR3 is 12 residues. Looking up the rest from reference TRBV30 and TRBJ2-3 gives the full variable domain: SQTIHQWPATLVQPVGSPLSLECTVEGTSNPNLYWYRQAAGRGLQLLFYSVGIGQISSEVPQNLSASRPQDRQFILSSKKLLLSDSGFYLCALIAGGRTQYFGPGTRLTVL.

The chain recombines TRBV5-1 with TRBJ2-5, with 12 bases identical to TRBD2. The J segment lost 4 bases and the V segment lost 0 bases, leaving 7 bases of the junction unmatched. From germline, CDR1 is SGHRS and CDR2 YFSETQ. The CDR3 runs 17 residues. The CDR3 coding sequence is TGCGCCAGCAGCTTGGGACTAGCGGGAGTAGATGGAGAGACCCAGTACTTC. Its protein product is CASSLGLAGVDGETQYF.

This clonotype has at least ten counts. The V and J genes are TRBV2 and TRBJ2-5, with 10 bases identical to TRBD2. Germline CDR1 and CDR2: SNHLY and FYNNEI. The CDR3 runs 14 residues. V lost 5 bases, J lost 13 bases, and 13 bases stayed unmatched. The CDR3 coding sequence is TGTGCCAGCAGTCCGACTAGCGGGCGGACTTCGGGGTACTTC. Protein: CASSPTSGRTSGYF.

This clonotype was recorded many times. This chain connects TRBV19 to TRBJ1-5; D is unclear. V was shortened by 4 bases and J by 4 bases, with 8 bases between the two germline ends. The CDR3 extends over 13 amino acids. Germline V lookup: CDR1 LNHDA, CDR2 SQIVND (reference sequence). The CDR3 bases are TGTGCCAGTAGTACCCATCTGAATCAGCCCCAGCATTTT. Protein: CASSTHLNQPQHF.

This clonotype has a handful of counts. This chain connects TRBV28 to TRBJ2-3; weak D call: TRBD1 (7 bases). CDR1 MDHEN and CDR2 SYDVKM come from the germline V gene. This CDR3 region has 17 residues. V was trimmed by 8 bases and J by 2 bases, leaving 23 bases between them. This CDR3 is CASSWRGRRGVTDTQYF. In DNA, the CDR3 is TGTGCCAGCTCGTGGAGGGGGCGCAGGGGTGTCACAGATACGCAGTATTTT.

The genes are TRBV12-3 or TRBV12-4 and TRBJ2-3, with D tentatively TRBD2 (6 bases). The ends were cut back, 7 bases at V and 5 bases at J, with 10 bases in the middle. CDR3 size: 12 residues. CDR3 coding DNA: TGTGCCAGCAAGAGGGACTTAGATACGCAGTATTTT. Its translation: CASKRDLDTQYF.